The rows below give T cell receptor beta chains drawn from one sample of a study of T cell responses to AZD1222 COVID-19 vaccine. Profiling relied on immunoSEQ multiplex PCR, and the TCRdb table lists in-frame clones only, not all of them. Found here are roughly 70,000 clones, 86% of them singletons; the top ten hold roughly 2.7%. The sample was peripheral blood, taken on day 0 of AZD1222 vaccination. The source is an adult in good health. CDR3s include the opening cysteine and the closing phenylalanine or tryptophan. A D gene is named only where the DNA matches it firmly. Some rows have no size entry. The others give once, few or many, or a class for an expanded clone.

TRBJ2-7	TRBV29-1	.	TRBD1	CSGRTGDREQYF	TGCAGCGGCAGGACAGGGGACCGCGAGCAGTACTTC
TRBJ1-1	TRBV11-2	.	.	CASSLRGARDTEAFF	TGTGCCAGCAGCTTACGAGGGGCCAGGGACACTGAAGCTTTCTTT
TRBJ2-7	TRBV18	once	.	CASSPLGGEQYF	TGTGCCAGCTCACCACTCGGGGGCGAGCAGTACTTC
TRBJ1-4	TRBV13	.	.	CASSPRDGSNEKLFF	TGTGCCAGCAGCCCCCGGGACGGATCTAATGAAAAACTGTTTTTT
TRBJ1-1	TRBV30	.	.	CACLRGGTEAFF	TGTGCCTGCTTAAGGGGGGGGACTGAAGCTTTCTTT
TRBJ1-2	TRBV10-3	.	TRBD1	CATRDRVADGYTF	TGTGCCACTCGGGACAGGGTAGCGGATGGCTACACCTTC
TRBJ1-1	TRBV19	.	.	CASSRGRGTEAFF	TGTGCCAGTAGTAGGGGGCGTGGGACTGAAGCTTTCTTT
TRBJ1-3	TRBV6-2/TRBV6-3	.	.	CASSLQNGNTIYF	TGTGCCAGCAGTTTGCAAAATGGAAACACCATATATTTT
TRBJ1-1	TRBV11-2	.	.	CASRTGNTEAFF	TGTGCCAGCAGGACCGGGAACACTGAAGCTTTCTTT
TRBJ2-2	TRBV3-1/TRBV3-2	.	TRBD2	CASWGREGTGELFF	TGTGCCAGCTGGGGTAGGGAGGGCACCGGGGAGCTGTTTTTT
TRBJ1-4	TRBV6-1	few	.	CASSETGDEKLFF	TGTGCCAGCAGTGAAACGGGGGACGAAAAACTGTTTTTT
TRBJ1-5	TRBV15	.	.	CATSRGPQGQPQHF	TGTGCCACCAGCAGAGGACCCCAGGGCCAGCCCCAGCATTTT
TRBJ1-1	TRBV3-1/TRBV3-2	.	.	CASSGDGNTEAFF	TGTGCCAGCAGCGGGGACGGGAACACTGAAGCTTTCTTT
TRBJ1-2	TRBV18	.	.	CASSPPDRVNYGYTF	TGTGCCAGCTCACCACCTGACAGAGTGAACTATGGCTACACCTTC
TRBJ1-5	TRBV30	.	TRBD1	CAWRSTGGRNQPQHF	TGTGCCTGGAGGTCAACAGGGGGTCGGAATCAGCCCCAGCATTTT
TRBJ1-5	TRBV19	.	.	CASSILLGAGSNQPQHF	TGTGCCAGTAGTATTCTTCTGGGGGCGGGTAGCAATCAGCCCCAGCATTTT
TRBJ2-1	TRBV18	.	TRBD2	CASSPSGGHNEQFF	TGTGCCAGCTCACCAAGCGGGGGGCACAATGAGCAGTTCTTC
TRBJ1-2	TRBV23-1	once	.	CASSHCFRITNYGYTF	TGCGCCAGCAGTCATTGTTTCAGGATCACTAACTATGGCTACACCTTC
TRBJ1-5	TRBV27	.	.	CASSFSNQPQHF	TGTGCCAGCAGTTTTAGCAATCAGCCCCAGCATTTT
TRBJ2-1	TRBV12-3/TRBV12-4	once	TRBD2	CASSDGTSQFF	TGTGCCAGCAGCGACGGGACTAGTCAGTTCTTC
TRBJ2-3	TRBV10-3	.	.	CAISESEADTQYF	TGTGCCATCAGTGAGTCGGAGGCAGATACGCAGTATTTT
TRBJ2-7	TRBV5-6	.	.	CASIDYRVGGYEQYF	TGTGCCAGCATCGACTACAGAGTTGGAGGCTACGAGCAGTACTTC
TRBJ1-6	TRBV10-1	.	.	CASSEYQGGSPLHF	TGCGCCAGCAGTGAGTACCAGGGTGGTTCACCCCTCCACTTT
TRBJ1-1	TRBV6-6	.	.	CASSYGGNRDNTEAFF	TGTGCCAGCAGTTACGGGGGAAACAGGGATAACACTGAAGCTTTCTTT
TRBJ1-1	TRBV7-2	.	TRBD1	CASSSGAGGSEAFF	TGTGCCAGCAGCAGCGGGGCAGGGGGGTCTGAAGCTTTCTTT
TRBJ1-6	TRBV5-1	.	TRBD1	CASSWGQPDNSPLHF	TGCGCCAGCAGCTGGGGACAGCCAGATAATTCACCCCTCCACTTT
TRBJ2-7	TRBV6-1	.	.	CASSQAGELDYEQYF	TGTGCCAGCAGTCAAGCAGGGGAGTTAGACTACGAGCAGTACTTC
TRBJ1-1	TRBV4-3	few	TRBD1	CASSVTGENTEAFF	TGCGCCAGCAGTGTTACAGGGGAGAACACTGAAGCTTTCTTT
TRBJ2-7	TRBV6-5	.	.	CASSPRRSMAGEQYF	TGTGCCAGCAGCCCCCGACGCTCGATGGCCGGGGAGCAGTACTTC
TRBJ1-5	TRBV6-2/TRBV6-3	.	.	CASSPLWGADNQPQHF	TGTGCCAGCAGCCCCCTGTGGGGGGCGGACAATCAGCCCCAGCATTTT
TRBJ2-4	TRBV20-1	.	.	CSAREEGRVSF	TGCAGTGCTAGAGAGGAGGGGCGCGTGAGTTTT
TRBJ2-2	TRBV10-3	.	.	CAISGGSGELFF	TGTGCCATCAGCGGGGGAAGCGGGGAGCTGTTTTTT
TRBJ1-2	TRBV19	.	.	CASSIVDRKGGYTF	TGTGCCAGTAGTATAGTGGACAGAAAAGGAGGCTACACCTTC
TRBJ1-2	TRBV12-3/TRBV12-4	.	.	CASSLDGNYGYTF	TGTGCCAGCAGTTTGGACGGTAACTATGGCTACACCTTC
TRBJ2-1	TRBV29-1	.	TRBD2	CSVEGVAAGDYNEQFF	TGCAGCGTTGAGGGCGTAGCGGCGGGGGACTACAATGAGCAGTTCTTC
TRBJ1-1	TRBV28	.	.	CASTKPVRAVLNTEAFF	TGTGCCAGTACGAAACCGGTCAGGGCGGTACTGAACACTGAAGCTTTCTTT
TRBJ1-4	TRBV27	.	.	CASSSLAGPVATNEKLFF	TGTGCCAGCAGTTCCTTGGCAGGACCCGTTGCAACTAATGAAAAACTGTTTTTT
TRBJ2-7	TRBV18	.	TRBD2	CASSPLSGTDTRGEQYF	TGTGCCAGCTCACCGCTAAGCGGGACGGATACTCGGGGCGAGCAGTACTTC
TRBJ1-1	TRBV19	.	.	CASSTTIQNTEAFF	TGTGCCAGTAGTACTACCATCCAGAACACTGAAGCTTTCTTT
TRBJ2-5	TRBV5-4	.	.	CASSPAGRHKETQYF	TGTGCCAGCAGCCCGGCGGGGCGCCACAAAGAGACCCAGTACTTC
TRBJ2-5	TRBV5-1	.	TRBD2	CASSPRSLAGGIQETQYF	TGCGCCAGCAGCCCGAGGTCGCTAGCGGGGGGGATACAAGAGACCCAGTACTTC
TRBJ1-3	TRBV15	few	.	CATSRGGRTSGNTIYF	TGTGCCACCAGCAGAGGAGGGAGGACATCTGGAAACACCATATATTTT
TRBJ2-1	TRBV5-4	.	TRBD1	CASSLVGQGGNEQFF	TGTGCCAGCAGCTTGGTGGGACAGGGTGGCAATGAGCAGTTCTTC
TRBJ1-1	TRBV5-1	.	.	CASSEVPNTEAFF	TGCGCCAGCAGCGAGGTCCCAAACACTGAAGCTTTCTTT
TRBJ2-3	TRBV28	.	TRBD2	CASRTSGTDTQYF	TGTGCCAGCCGAACTAGCGGCACAGATACGCAGTATTTT
TRBJ1-4	TRBV5-4	.	.	CASSLAGLNNEKLFF	TGTGCCAGCAGCTTGGCGGGACTCAATAATGAAAAACTGTTTTTT
TRBJ2-3	TRBV6-5	.	TRBD1	CASSYRGQNTDTQYF	TGTGCCAGCAGTTATAGGGGACAGAACACAGATACGCAGTATTTT
TRBJ1-4	TRBV27	once	TRBD1	CASSLSRQGEAELFF	TGTGCCAGCAGTTTATCGAGACAGGGGGAGGCGGAACTGTTTTTT
TRBJ2-1	TRBV3-1/TRBV3-2	.	TRBD2	CASSRGLAGVRNEQFF	TGTGCCAGCAGCCGTGGACTAGCGGGAGTTCGCAATGAGCAGTTCTTC
TRBJ2-7	TRBV5-6	.	.	CASSPGGSYEQYF	TGTGCCAGCAGCCCCGGCGGCTCCTACGAGCAGTACTTC
TRBJ1-4	TRBV18	.	.	CASSPSGNEKLFF	TGTGCCAGCTCACCCTCCGGGAATGAAAAACTGTTTTTT
TRBJ1-1	TRBV28	.	.	CASSLTNTEAFF	TGTGCCAGCAGTTTAACGAACACTGAAGCTTTCTTT
TRBJ1-2	TRBV30	.	.	CAWSVGGVGYGYTF	TGTGCCTGGAGTGTGGGGGGGGTCGGCTATGGCTACACCTTC
TRBJ1-2	TRBV11-3	.	.	CASSLAGNYGYTF	TGTGCCAGCAGCTTAGCCGGGAACTATGGCTACACCTTC
TRBJ1-2	TRBV7-8	.	.	CASSQPSYGYTF	TGTGCCAGCAGCCAACCCTCATATGGCTACACCTTC
TRBJ2-1	TRBV19	.	TRBD2	CASSRLAGAYNEQFF	TGTGCCAGTAGTAGACTAGCGGGAGCTTACAATGAGCAGTTCTTC